Listed below are T cell receptor beta chains from one sample, sequenced in a study of Graves' ophthalmopathy and Graves' hyperthyroidism. TCRdb re-derived calls from the multiplex PCR reads in MiXCR, one entry per CDR3 protein. The sample records 350,000 or so distinct CDR3 sequences, roughly 15% being singletons. Sequencing was performed on peripheral blood. The source is an adult man with Graves' ophthalmopathy. CDR3s include the opening cysteine and the closing phenylalanine or tryptophan. The D gene is left open where the match is weak. Part of the rows lack a size; the others show once, few, many or a class for expanded clones.

d_gene	abundance	j_gene	v_gene	CDR3aa	CDR3nt
-	-	TRBJ2-7	TRBV7-3	CASSWPGFCF	TGTGCCAGCAGCTGGCCGGGATTCTGCTTT
-	many	TRBJ1-6	TRBV20-1	CSARDGGGGDSPLHF	TGCAGTGCTAGAGATGGGGGGGGGGGAGATTCACCCCTCCACTTT
-	-	TRBJ1-2	TRBV19	CASSIGRQYNYGYTF	TGTGCCAGTAGTATCGGGCGTCAGTATAACTATGGCTACACCTTC
TRBD1	-	TRBJ2-7	TRBV5-1	CASSTGQRYEQYF	TGCGCCAGCAGCACGGGACAGAGGTACGAGCAGTACTTC
-	many	TRBJ1-1	TRBV6-1	CASSPQLGVEAFF	TGTGCCAGCAGCCCTCAATTGGGAGTAGAAGCTTTCTTT
-	many	TRBJ1-1	TRBV20-1	CSARDQGGSGTEAFF	TGCAGTGCTAGAGATCAGGGAGGATCTGGCACTGAAGCTTTCTTT
-	many	TRBJ1-1	TRBV7-6	CASSLAARDEAFF	TGTGCCAGCAGCTTAGCCGCGCGCGATGAGGCTTTCTTT
-	many	TRBJ2-2	TRBV12-3/TRBV12-4	CASSLSLSNTGELFF	TGTGCCAGCAGTTTGAGCCTGTCGAACACCGGGGAGCTGTTTTTT
-	many	TRBJ1-3	TRBV19	CASSITDGNTIYF	TGTGCCAGTAGTATCACAGATGGAAACACCATATATTTT
TRBD1	many	TRBJ2-5	TRBV29-1	CSVLDRGREQETQYF	TGCAGCGTCCTGGACAGGGGAAGGGAGCAAGAGACCCAGTACTTC
-	many	TRBJ2-7	TRBV24-1	CATSDYSGSTEQYF	TGTGCCACCAGTGATTATTCTGGATCCACCGAGCAGTACTTC
-	many	TRBJ1-3	TRBV9	CASTNSPGIPGNTIYF	TGTGCCAGCACTAACTCGCCCGGCATTCCTGGAAACACCATATATTTT
-	many	TRBJ1-6	TRBV6-1	CAISSPNSPLHF	TGTGCCATAAGTAGTCCTAATTCACCCCTCCACTTT
TRBD1	many	TRBJ2-5	TRBV20-1	CSARVGGQGGETQYF	TGCAGTGCTAGAGTCGGAGGACAGGGAGGAGAGACCCAGTACTTC
-	many	TRBJ1-5	TRBV20-1	CSASRGGDQPQHF	TGCAGTGCTAGTCGGGGCGGAGATCAGCCCCAGCATTTT
-	many	TRBJ1-2	TRBV12-3/TRBV12-4	CASSLGTIQANYGYTF	TGTGCCAGCAGTTTGGGGACCATCCAAGCTAACTATGGCTACACCTTC
-	many	TRBJ2-5	TRBV7-2	CASSLGGASRETQYF	TGTGCCAGCAGCTTAGGTGGGGCCTCCAGGGAGACCCAGTACTTC
-	-	TRBJ1-6	TRBV5-1	CASSLEGLLGRSPLHF	TGCGCCAGCAGCTTGGAGGGGCTTTTGGGCAGGTCACCCCTCCACTTT
-	many	TRBJ1-3	TRBV28	CASSSKSGLGGIYF	TGTGCCAGCAGTTCCAAATCAGGGCTAGGAGGGATATATTTT
-	many	TRBJ1-2	TRBV12-3/TRBV12-4	CASSFSPPEVVFYGYTF	TGTGCCAGCAGTTTCTCCCCCCCGGAGGTAGTCTTCTATGGCTACACCTTC
-	many	TRBJ2-7	TRBV19	CASRSGGDSYEQYF	TGTGCCAGTAGATCGGGGGGCGACTCCTACGAGCAGTACTTC
-	many	TRBJ1-1	TRBV6-5	CASSYTWDRSNTEAFF	TGTGCCAGCAGTTACACATGGGACCGGTCGAACACTGAAGCTTTCTTT
-	few	TRBJ1-5	TRBV4-1	CASSRVGGRPQHF	TGCGCCAGCAGCCGAGTGGGGGGACGGCCCCAGCATTTT
-	-	TRBJ1-1	TRBV2	CATLRPGLSTEAFF	TGTGCCACTCTCCGTCCAGGGCTTAGCACTGAAGCTTTCTTT
-	many	TRBJ2-5	TRBV28	CASRNGGGETQYF	TGTGCCAGTCGGAACGGGGGCGGAGAGACCCAGTACTTC
-	-	TRBJ2-5	TRBV2	CASSADLGAGETQYF	TGTGCCAGCAGTGCCGATCTAGGGGCGGGGGAGACCCAGTACTTC
-	many	TRBJ1-5	TRBV6-2/TRBV6-3	CASSYARPGGGNQPQHF	TGTGCCAGCAGTTACGCCCGGCCTGGCGGGGGCAATCAGCCCCAGCATTTT
TRBD1	many	TRBJ1-1	TRBV6-5	CASSYSGQGMAFF	TGTGCCAGCAGTTACTCTGGACAGGGGATGGCTTTCTTT
-	-	TRBJ2-7	TRBV2	CASTGSPNREQYF	TGTGCCAGCACGGGATCCCCCAACAGGGAGCAGTACTTC
TRBD2	once	TRBJ2-5	TRBV7-2	CASSLSGRSGLETQYF	TGTGCCAGCAGCTTAAGCGGGAGGTCTGGTTTAGAGACCCAGTACTTC
-	-	TRBJ1-6	TRBV6-1	CASRPQGGSYNSPLHF	TGTGCCAGCAGACCCCAGGGCGGTTCCTATAATTCACCCCTCCACTTT